A selection of T cell receptor beta chains follows, all from one sample in a study of identical twins. TCRdb called the 5' RACE reads again in MiXCR, with one record for every CDR3 protein. The data show around 95,000 distinct CDR3 sequences, under 7% seen once. The sample was memory T cells sorted from blood. These receptors were taken from a woman in her forties or fifties in good health. CDR3s include the opening cysteine and the closing phenylalanine or tryptophan. A D gene is named only where the DNA matches it firmly. Expanded clones get a size class; other rows say once, few or many, or leave the size out.

J: TRBJ2-3
V: TRBV5-4
size: many
length: 14
D: .
DNA: TGTGCCAGCGCCACTTCGCTAGGGATCCGAACGCAGTATTTT
CDR3: CASATSLGIRTQYF

J: TRBJ1-4
V: TRBV20-1
size: many
length: 14
D: .
DNA: TGCAGTGCTAGAGGGGGGAAGACTAATGAAAAACTGTTTTTT
CDR3: CSARGGKTNEKLFF

J: TRBJ2-7
V: TRBV27
size: many
length: 13
D: .
DNA: TGTGCCAGCAGGACCCTCGGACGTGCCGAGCAGTACTTC
CDR3: CASRTLGRAEQYF

J: TRBJ2-1
V: TRBV19
size: .
length: 14
D: .
DNA: TGTGCCACCGGCGGGGAAGGATCCTACAATGAGCAGTTCTTC
CDR3: CATGGEGSYNEQFF

J: TRBJ1-3
V: TRBV12-3/TRBV12-4
size: few
length: 13
D: .
DNA: TGTGCCAGCAGTACCAGTCCTGGAAACACCATATATTTT
CDR3: CASSTSPGNTIYF

J: TRBJ1-5
V: TRBV5-5
size: many
length: 15
D: TRBD1
DNA: TGTGCCAGCAGCTTGGTTGGGACAGCTAATCAGCCCCAGCATTTT
CDR3: CASSLVGTANQPQHF

J: TRBJ2-7
V: TRBV19
size: few
length: 13
D: .
DNA: TGTGCCAGTAGTCGCGGACCCGGGATTGAGCAGTACTTC
CDR3: CASSRGPGIEQYF

J: TRBJ2-3
V: TRBV29-1
size: many
length: 15
D: TRBD2
DNA: TGCAGCGTTCCCCGACTAGCGAAAGGAACAGATACGCAGTATTTT
CDR3: CSVPRLAKGTDTQYF

J: TRBJ2-1
V: TRBV27
size: many
length: 16
D: TRBD2
DNA: TGTGCCAGCAGTTTAAGGTCTAGCGGGAGCACCAATGAGCAGTTCTTC
CDR3: CASSLRSSGSTNEQFF

J: TRBJ2-3
V: TRBV3-1
size: many
length: 12
D: .
DNA: TGTGCCAGCAGCCAAGATCAAGATACGCAGTATTTT
CDR3: CASSQDQDTQYF

J: TRBJ2-1
V: TRBV6-4
size: few
length: 13
D: TRBD1
DNA: TGTGCCAGCAGTGACTCCGGACAGGGGGCTAGGTTCTTC
CDR3: CASSDSGQGARFF

J: TRBJ2-3
V: TRBV12-5
size: many
length: 12
D: .
DNA: TGTGCTAGTGGTCCCTCGATTAGCACGCAGTATTTT
CDR3: CASGPSISTQYF

J: TRBJ2-7
V: TRBV28
size: few
length: 14
D: .
DNA: TGTGCCAGCAGTAAGGCCGGGAGTGGCTACGAGCAGTACTTC
CDR3: CASSKAGSGYEQYF

J: TRBJ2-3
V: TRBV13
size: many
length: 15
D: TRBD1
DNA: TGTGCCAGCAGCTCAAGGGGGCGGGGCACAGATACGCAGTATTTT
CDR3: CASSSRGRGTDTQYF

J: TRBJ2-5
V: TRBV7-2
size: many
length: 11
D: .
DNA: TGTGCCAGCGGTCCCCAAGAGACCCAGTACTTC
CDR3: CASGPQETQYF

J: TRBJ1-1
V: TRBV29-1
size: many
length: 12
D: .
DNA: TGCAGCGTTGAAGCGGAGGGTTTCAAGGTTTTCTTT
CDR3: CSVEAEGFKVFF

J: TRBJ1-1
V: TRBV9
size: many
length: 14
D: .
DNA: TGTGCCAGCAGCTCCGACGGGCGAAACACTGAAGCTTTCTTT
CDR3: CASSSDGRNTEAFF

J: TRBJ2-3
V: TRBV12-3/TRBV12-4
size: few
length: 17
D: .
DNA: TGTGCCAGCAGCTCAAACCAGAAGGGAGGGGGGACAGATACGCAGTATTTT
CDR3: CASSSNQKGGGTDTQYF

J: TRBJ1-1
V: TRBV6-4
size: many
length: 13
D: .
DNA: TGTGCCAGCAGCAGGGCCATGAACACTGAAGCTTTCTTT
CDR3: CASSRAMNTEAFF

J: TRBJ1-1
V: TRBV11-2
size: many
length: 16
D: .
DNA: TGTGCCAGCAGCTTAGATGGGGCCCCTTGGGGCACTGAAGCTTTCTTT
CDR3: CASSLDGAPWGTEAFF

J: TRBJ2-7
V: TRBV2
size: few
length: 11
D: .
DNA: TGTGCCAGCAGTGACCCCAGAGAGCAGTACTTC
CDR3: CASSDPREQYF

J: TRBJ2-1
V: TRBV7-9
size: many
length: 15
D: TRBD2
DNA: TGTGCCACCGTGGGGGGGGCTAGCGGGACTAATGAGCAGTTCTTC
CDR3: CATVGGASGTNEQFF

J: TRBJ1-1
V: TRBV2
size: many
length: 16
D: TRBD1
DNA: TGTGCCAGCAGGGAAAGAGGGGGCGCACTGAACACTGAAGCTTTCTTT
CDR3: CASRERGGALNTEAFF

J: TRBJ2-1
V: TRBV5-8
size: few
length: 13
D: .
DNA: TGTGCCAGCATCCCGGGACTTTACAATGAGCAGTTCTTC
CDR3: CASIPGLYNEQFF

J: TRBJ2-7
V: TRBV6-5
size: few
length: 14
D: TRBD2
DNA: TGTGCCAGCAGCCGGGACTATCGATCAGACGAGCAGTACTTC
CDR3: CASSRDYRSDEQYF

J: TRBJ1-2
V: TRBV29-1
size: many
length: 14
D: TRBD1
DNA: TGCAGCGTCGGAGGGACAGGGGGCTCCTATGGCTACACCTTC
CDR3: CSVGGTGGSYGYTF

J: TRBJ1-5
V: TRBV2
size: many
length: 15
D: TRBD1
DNA: TGTGCCAGCAGAGGCGACAGGGCAGGCAATCAGCCCCAGCATTTT
CDR3: CASRGDRAGNQPQHF

J: TRBJ2-4
V: TRBV7-9
size: many
length: 17
D: TRBD2
DNA: TGTGCCAGCAGCCCCCGGGAGGCAGGGCTAGCGGAAAACATTCAGTACTTC
CDR3: CASSPREAGLAENIQYF

J: TRBJ2-3
V: TRBV2
size: .
length: 12
D: .
DNA: TGTGCCAGCAGCGCCCAGGGTGATACGCAGTATTTT
CDR3: CASSAQGDTQYF

J: TRBJ1-5
V: TRBV6-1
size: many
length: 16
D: .
DNA: TGTGCCAGCAGTGCACAACGGTCTGTGGGGGCAACCCCCCAGCATTTT
CDR3: CASSAQRSVGATPQHF

J: TRBJ2-1
V: TRBV6-1
size: many
length: 9
D: .
DNA: TGTGCCAGCAGTGGCCCCCTTATCTTC
CDR3: CASSGPLIF

J: TRBJ2-7
V: TRBV3-1
size: many
length: 14
D: TRBD1
DNA: TGTGCCAGCAGCCAAGGGGACAGGGCGTACGAGCAGTACTTC
CDR3: CASSQGDRAYEQYF

J: TRBJ2-7
V: TRBV15
size: .
length: 14
D: TRBD2
DNA: TGTGCCACCAGCAGACTAGCGGGCAGCTACGAGCAGTACTTC
CDR3: CATSRLAGSYEQYF

J: TRBJ2-1
V: TRBV3-1
size: .
length: 11
D: .
DNA: TGTGCCAGCAGCCAGGGTACAGGACAGTTCTTC
CDR3: CASSQGTGQFF

J: TRBJ2-7
V: TRBV7-2
size: few
length: 15
D: .
DNA: TGTGCCAGCAGCCACCTCCTAGTGGGTGTGGTCGAGCAGTACTTC
CDR3: CASSHLLVGVVEQYF

J: TRBJ1-1
V: TRBV4-2
size: many
length: 13
D: .
DNA: TGTGCCAGCAGCCAAGGTCGGTTCACTGAAGCTTTCTTT
CDR3: CASSQGRFTEAFF

J: TRBJ1-2
V: TRBV12-3/TRBV12-4
size: many
length: 14
D: TRBD1
DNA: TGTGCCAGCACCAGGACAGGGGGCTACTATGGCTACACCTTC
CDR3: CASTRTGGYYGYTF

J: TRBJ2-5
V: TRBV6-5
size: many
length: 14
D: TRBD1
DNA: TGTGCCAGCAGTTACCAGGGGGCAGGAGAGACCCAGTACTTC
CDR3: CASSYQGAGETQYF

J: TRBJ1-2
V: TRBV27
size: few
length: 15
D: .
DNA: TGTGCCAGCAGTTTATCGACCGGGTCTTGGGATGGCTACACCTTC
CDR3: CASSLSTGSWDGYTF

J: TRBJ2-3
V: TRBV19
size: .
length: 14
D: .
DNA: TGTGCCACAGAGGGGTGGGGAGGCACAGATACGCAGTATTTT
CDR3: CATEGWGGTDTQYF

J: TRBJ2-3
V: TRBV7-8
size: many
length: 19
D: TRBD2
DNA: TGTGCCAGCAGCTCCAAGGCGGGAGAACTAGCGGGAGGGCGAGATACGCAGTATTTT
CDR3: CASSSKAGELAGGRDTQYF

J: TRBJ2-7
V: TRBV12-3/TRBV12-4
size: many
length: 15
D: .
DNA: TGTGCCAGCAGTTTAGCTAGCGGTGGGGCCTACGAGCAGTACTTC
CDR3: CASSLASGGAYEQYF

J: TRBJ2-7
V: TRBV3-1
size: few
length: 14
D: .
DNA: TGTGCCAGCAGCCAGGTATCGGGGGGCGGCGAGCAGTACTTC
CDR3: CASSQVSGGGEQYF

J: TRBJ1-1
V: TRBV7-8
size: few
length: 15
D: .
DNA: TGTGCCAGCAGCTTAGCCAGGGCCGGTGGGCCTGAAGCTTTCTTT
CDR3: CASSLARAGGPEAFF

J: TRBJ1-5
V: TRBV2
size: .
length: 12
D: TRBD1
DNA: TGTGCCAGAAGGACAGGGGAACAGCCCCAGCATTTT
CDR3: CARRTGEQPQHF

J: TRBJ1-1
V: TRBV19
size: many
length: 15
D: .
DNA: TGTGCCAGTAGTATCCTTACACCGATGAACACTGAAGCTTTCTTT
CDR3: CASSILTPMNTEAFF

J: TRBJ2-1
V: TRBV6-5
size: many
length: 15
D: TRBD2
DNA: TGTGCCAGCAGTCCTTGGGGTAGCGGGGACAATGAGCAGTTCTTC
CDR3: CASSPWGSGDNEQFF

J: TRBJ2-1
V: TRBV3-1
size: many
length: 15
D: .
DNA: TGTGCCAGCAGCCAAAAAGGCGGGATTTACAATGAGCAGTTCTTC
CDR3: CASSQKGGIYNEQFF

J: TRBJ1-2
V: TRBV16
size: many
length: 14
D: .
DNA: TGTGCCAGCAGCCAGTTGACAGCGAACTATGGCTACACCTTC
CDR3: CASSQLTANYGYTF

J: TRBJ1-2
V: TRBV6-1
size: few
length: 12
D: .
DNA: TGTGCCAGCACCGCGACCGCCTATGGCTACACCTTC
CDR3: CASTATAYGYTF

J: TRBJ2-5
V: TRBV25-1
size: many
length: 11
D: .
DNA: TGTGCCAGCAGCGCGATAGGGACCCAGTACTTC
CDR3: CASSAIGTQYF

J: TRBJ2-1
V: TRBV18
size: many
length: 10
D: TRBD2
DNA: TGTGCCAGCTCTAGCGGGGACCAGTTCTTC
CDR3: CASSSGDQFF

J: TRBJ2-1
V: TRBV7-8
size: many
length: 16
D: TRBD1
DNA: TGTGCCAGCAGCTTTACCTACAGGGGCAGCTACAATGAGCAGTTCTTC
CDR3: CASSFTYRGSYNEQFF

J: TRBJ1-1
V: TRBV6-1
size: many
length: 13
D: .
DNA: TGTGCCAGCAGTCCTAATTTGAACACTGAAGCTTTCTTT
CDR3: CASSPNLNTEAFF

J: TRBJ2-7
V: TRBV29-1
size: many
length: 11
D: .
DNA: TGCAGCGTTTGGACGGGGTACGAGCAGTACTTC
CDR3: CSVWTGYEQYF

J: TRBJ1-4
V: TRBV11-3
size: .
length: 13
D: .
DNA: TGTGCCAGCAGCCCCGGGACTTGGGAAAAACTGTTTTTT
CDR3: CASSPGTWEKLFF

J: TRBJ2-4
V: TRBV5-6
size: many
length: 16
D: .
DNA: TGTGCCAGCAGCCCGAGAGGCCACAGGGCCAAAAACATTCAGTACTTC
CDR3: CASSPRGHRAKNIQYF

J: TRBJ2-5
V: TRBV29-1
size: many
length: 11
D: .
DNA: TGCAGCGTTGACGAGATGGGGACCCAGTACTTC
CDR3: CSVDEMGTQYF

J: TRBJ1-2
V: TRBV4-1
size: many
length: 14
D: .
DNA: TGCGCCAGCAGCTCAAAGGGCAGGGCTAATGGCTACACCTTC
CDR3: CASSSKGRANGYTF